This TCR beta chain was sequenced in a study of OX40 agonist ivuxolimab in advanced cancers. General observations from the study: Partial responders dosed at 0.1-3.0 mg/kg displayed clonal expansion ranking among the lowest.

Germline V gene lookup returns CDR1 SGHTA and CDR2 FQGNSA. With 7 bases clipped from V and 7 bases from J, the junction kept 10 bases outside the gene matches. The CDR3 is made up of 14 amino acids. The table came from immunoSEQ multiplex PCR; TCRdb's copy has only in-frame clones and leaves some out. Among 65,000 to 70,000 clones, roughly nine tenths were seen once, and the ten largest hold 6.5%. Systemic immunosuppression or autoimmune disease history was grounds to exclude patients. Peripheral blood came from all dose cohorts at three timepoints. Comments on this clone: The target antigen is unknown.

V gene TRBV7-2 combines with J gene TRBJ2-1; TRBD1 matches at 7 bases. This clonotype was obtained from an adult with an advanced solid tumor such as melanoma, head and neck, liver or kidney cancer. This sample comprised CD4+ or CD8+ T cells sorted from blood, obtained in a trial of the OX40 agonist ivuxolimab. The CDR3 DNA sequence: TGTGCCAGCACCGCTTCAGGGGGTTGGAATGAGCAGTTCTTC. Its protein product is CASTASGGWNEQFF.